Listed below are T cell receptor beta chains from one sample, sequenced in a study of preoperative IRX-2 immunotherapy in early breast cancer. Data came from immunoSEQ multiplex PCR; TCRdb stores just in-frame clones and leaves some out. Counted here are 40,000 to 50,000 clones, roughly 77% occurring once; the ten biggest clones make up 1.2%. Sequencing used tumor tissue, obtained after IRX-2 immunotherapy. The receptors stem from a human donor with breast cancer. CDR3s include the opening cysteine and the closing phenylalanine or tryptophan. Each record gives: J gene, CDR3 length, V gene, D gene, clone size, CDR3 protein, CDR3 DNA. The D gene is left open where the match is weak. Some rows have no size entry. The others give once, few or many, or a class for an expanded clone.

TRBJ1-1	13	TRBV18	TRBD1	.	CASTVPGGNEAFF	TGTGCCAGCACGGTTCCAGGGGGCAATGAAGCTTTCTTT
TRBJ2-7	13	TRBV18	TRBD1	.	CASSQYQGDEQYF	TGTGCCAGCTCACAATATCAGGGGGACGAGCAGTACTTC
TRBJ1-4	15	TRBV11-1	.	.	CASSLGGATNEKLFF	TGTGCCAGCAGCTTAGGGGGTGCAACTAATGAAAAACTGTTTTTT
TRBJ2-1	12	TRBV6-8	TRBD2	.	CAVRTSGIEQFF	TGTGCCGTCCGGACTAGCGGGATTGAGCAGTTCTTC
TRBJ2-7	22	TRBV7-6	TRBD2	.	CASSGLPQSIAGGDLSSYEQYF	TGTGCCAGCAGCGGGTTACCACAGAGTATAGCGGGCGGAGATCTGAGCTCCTACGAGCAGTACTTC
TRBJ2-2	14	TRBV28	.	.	CATQGSPGTGELFF	TGTGCCACCCAGGGTTCTCCGGGCACCGGGGAGCTGTTTTTT
TRBJ1-4	16	TRBV6-8	TRBD1	.	CASRFGSGGLNEKLFF	TGTGCCAGCAGATTCGGTTCAGGGGGACTTAATGAAAAACTGTTTTTT
TRBJ2-3	15	TRBV14	.	.	CASSPRLASTDTQYF	TGTGCCAGCAGCCCTCGGCTAGCGAGCACAGATACGCAGTATTTT
TRBJ1-5	16	TRBV7-4	.	.	CASSLAQTGRNQPQHF	TGTGCCAGCAGCTTGGCCCAGACGGGTCGCAATCAGCCCCAGCATTTT
TRBJ1-1	12	TRBV12-5	.	.	CASTLGAAGAFF	TGTGCCAGCACCCTGGGGGCAGCGGGAGCTTTCTTT
TRBJ2-3	14	TRBV29-1	TRBD2	.	CSAPMAGVTDTQYF	TGCAGCGCCCCGATGGCGGGAGTCACAGATACGCAGTATTTT
TRBJ1-4	16	TRBV19	TRBD1	.	CASSVRQGANGEKLFF	TGTGCCAGTAGTGTAAGACAGGGGGCGAACGGTGAAAAACTGTTTTTT
TRBJ1-2	13	TRBV6-8	.	.	CASSKAGNYGYTF	TGTGCCAGCAGCAAGGCAGGGAACTATGGCTACACCTTC
TRBJ2-3	15	TRBV7-7	TRBD1	.	CASSSDRESTDTQYF	TGTGCCAGCAGCTCCGACAGGGAAAGCACAGATACGCAGTATTTT
TRBJ2-3	12	TRBV2	.	.	CASKLMGDTQYF	TGTGCCAGCAAGCTCATGGGAGATACGCAGTATTTT
TRBJ2-1	15	TRBV6-9	TRBD2	.	CASRISGGHSNEQFF	TGTGCCAGCAGAATTTCGGGGGGGCACAGTAATGAGCAGTTCTTC
TRBJ2-3	11	TRBV12-5	.	once	CASGLRDTQYF	TGTGCTAGTGGTTTAAGAGATACGCAGTATTTT
TRBJ2-3	18	TRBV14	TRBD2	.	CASSPYRSGRDPADTQYF	TGTGCCAGCAGCCCCTACCGTAGCGGGAGAGATCCGGCAGATACGCAGTATTTT
TRBJ1-5	14	TRBV19	TRBD1	.	CASSIGQGEQPQHF	TGTGCCAGTAGTATAGGACAGGGGGAGCAGCCCCAGCATTTT
TRBJ1-5	16	TRBV23-1	.	.	CASSQSPRASNQPQHF	TGCGCCAGCAGTCAATCCCCCAGGGCGAGCAATCAGCCCCAGCATTTT
TRBJ2-5	15	TRBV5-1	.	.	CASSLDPGGQETQYF	TGCGCCAGCAGCTTGGACCCAGGGGGGCAAGAGACCCAGTACTTC
TRBJ2-5	15	TRBV6-4	TRBD2	once	CASSEVAGGGETQYF	TGTGCCAGCAGTGAAGTGGCGGGGGGGGGAGAGACCCAGTACTTC
TRBJ2-7	16	TRBV11-3	TRBD1	.	CASSGSAGTGAYEQYF	TGTGCCAGCAGCGGGAGCGCCGGGACAGGGGCCTACGAGCAGTACTTC
TRBJ2-2	16	TRBV5-1	TRBD1	.	CASSLGPTGVSGELFF	TGCGCCAGCAGCTTGGGACCTACAGGGGTCTCTGGGGAGCTGTTTTTT